Below are 25 T cell receptor beta chains sequenced from a single sample in a study of identical twins. Via MiXCR, TCRdb re-called the 5' RACE reads, giving one row per CDR3 protein. The table lists some 500,000 distinct CDR3 sequences, around 20% of them singletons. The same data also contributed to another study, on T cells expressing NK-cell markers.

Sequenced sample: CD4+ T cells sorted from blood. The receptors come from a woman aged 18-29 years in good health.

This clonotype has a handful of counts. The chain recombines TRBV7-3 with TRBJ2-2, with 12 bases that match TRBD2. V was clipped by 5 bases and J by 3 bases; unmatched bases: 7. The germline V gene encodes CDR1 SGHTA and CDR2 FQGTGA. This CDR3 has 17 residues. In DNA form, the CDR3 reads TGTGCCAGCAGCCTCCTAGCGGGGGGGCCTGACACCGGGGAGCTGTTTTTT. Its translation is CASSLLAGGPDTGELFF.

This clonotype has only a few counts. The chain links TRBV10-3 to TRBJ2-7; 7 positions agree with TRBD1. This CDR3 has 14 amino acids. V lost 5 bases to trimming and J lost 2 bases; unmatched junction nucleotides: 6. From germline, CDR1 is ENHRY and CDR2 SYGVKD. In nucleotides, the CDR3 is TGTGCCATCAGTTACACAGGGGCGACCTACGAGCAGTACTTC. Translated, it gives CAISYTGATYEQYF.

V is TRBV20-1 and J is TRBJ1-1; 7 positions match TRBD1. With 5 bases clipped from V and 0 bases from J, the junction kept 6 bases outside the gene matches. The CDR3 sequence is 14 residues long. The germline CDR1 and CDR2 sequences are DFQATT and SNEGSKA (reference sequence). The CDR3 DNA sequence: TGCAGTGCTTATCGGGACAGACTGAACACTGAAGCTTTCTTT. It codes for CSAYRDRLNTEAFF.

This clonotype was detected ten times or more. The gene calls are TRBV12-3 or TRBV12-4 and TRBJ2-7; TRBD2 matches 8 bases. V lost 1 base, J lost 4 bases, and 6 bases stayed unmatched. This CDR3 comprises 15 residues. In DNA form, the CDR3 reads TGTGCCAGCAGTTTAGATCGCGGGAGGTTGTACGAGCAGTACTTC. Translating gives CASSLDRGRLYEQYF.

This chain joins TRBV6-1 and TRBJ2-1; 10 nucleotides match TRBD2. V was pared by 6 bases and J by 3 bases, with 5 bases of the junction left unmatched. Per the germline V gene, CDR1 is MNHNS and CDR2 is SASEGT. The CDR3 runs 15 residues. The CDR3: CASRKGLANYNEQFF. The CDR3 DNA follows: TGTGCCAGCAGAAAGGGACTAGCGAACTACAATGAGCAGTTCTTC.

The J gene is TRBJ1-2, the V gene TRBV6-1; 9 bases are shared with TRBD1. V trimming: 5 bases; J trimming: 3 bases; junction bases outside the gene matches: 1. The CDR3 is 13 amino acids. Germline-derived CDR1 and CDR2 are MNHNS and SASEGT. This CDR3 is CASSRQGDYGYTF. The CDR3 coding sequence is TGTGCCAGCAGTCGACAGGGGGACTATGGCTACACCTTC.

The chain employs TRBV20-1 and TRBJ2-7, with TRBD2 matching over 8 bases. The CDR3 runs to 12 residues. With 3 bases clipped from V and 7 bases from J, the junction kept 5 bases outside the gene matches. Germline values: CDR1 DFQATT, CDR2 SNEGSKA (reference sequence). The CDR3 loop is CSASGLAREQYF. The DNA for the CDR3 is TGCAGTGCTAGTGGACTAGCCCGGGAGCAGTACTTC.

This clonotype appeared a few times. V is TRBV12-3 or TRBV12-4 and J is TRBJ2-7, with D maybe TRBD1 (6 bases). Trimming cost V 7 bases and J 2 bases, with 15 bases left between them. This CDR3 is built from 14 residues. The CDR3 here is CASTRDRFPYEQYF. CDR3 DNA: TGTGCCAGCACCAGAGACAGGTTCCCCTACGAGCAGTACTTC.

This clonotype occurred a few times. V usage is TRBV20-1 and J usage is TRBJ2-1; 13 nucleotides agree with TRBD2. The CDR3 runs to 16 residues. Germline lookup yields CDR1 DFQATT and CDR2 SNEGSKA (reference sequence). The V gene end was trimmed by 1 base and the J gene end by 4 bases; junction bases not matched to a gene: 4. CDR3 DNA sequence: TGCAGTGCTAGAGGACTAGCGGGAGGAAGGTACAATGAGCAGTTCTTC. It specifies CSARGLAGGRYNEQFF.

This rearrangement joins TRBV5-1 to TRBJ2-1; TRBD1 or TRBD2 may be the D gene (5 bases each). Germline V lookup: CDR1 SGHRS, CDR2 YFSETQ. This CDR3 region has 15 residues. The V gene lost 4 bases and the J gene lost 6 bases, with 17 bases spanning the gap. In DNA, the CDR3 is TGCGCCAGCAGCCTTGGGACGGCCATTGGCAATGAGCAGTTCTTC. It codes for CASSLGTAIGNEQFF.

This chain joins TRBV2 and TRBJ2-7; 15 bases line up with TRBD2. Germline CDR1 and CDR2: SNHLY and FYNNEI. The CDR3 totals 15 residues. V dropped 7 bases and J dropped 5; count of bases not matched to a gene: 6. CDR3 sequence (DNA): TGTGCCAGCATCGGACTAGCGGGAGGGCCGAACGAGCAGTACTTC. Translating it yields CASIGLAGGPNEQYF.

V gene TRBV7-3 combines with J gene TRBJ1-1; tentative D call: TRBD1 (5 bases). V was trimmed by 5 bases and J by 0 bases, leaving 13 bases between them. Germline values: CDR1 SGHTA, CDR2 FQGTGA. The CDR3 consists of 15 residues. The chain's CDR3 is CASSRIDSVNTEAFF. CDR3 bases: TGTGCCAGCAGCCGAATCGACAGCGTGAACACTGAAGCTTTCTTT.

CDR3 loop: CASSLSLSPGRNEQFF. CDR3 bases: TGTGCCAGCAGCTTGAGTCTGAGCCCAGGGAGGAATGAGCAGTTCTTC. V and J are TRBV11-2 and TRBJ2-1, with D tentatively TRBD2 (6 bases). Germline CDR1 reads SGHAT; CDR2 reads FQNNGV. The ends were cut back, 3 bases at V and 7 bases at J, with 19 bases in the middle. The CDR3 runs to 16 residues.

The sample holds a few counts of this clonotype. CDR3 in DNA: TGTGCCAGCAGCACTACCCGGAGGGGCACCGGGGAGCTGTTTTTT. Translating it yields CASSTTRRGTGELFF. The chain combines TRBV9 with TRBJ2-2; D might be TRBD2 (6 bases). The CDR3 consists of 15 residues. V lost 4 bases and J 4 bases, leaving 14 bases between the germline ends. Germline lookup yields CDR1 SGDLS and CDR2 YYNGEE.

In its sample, this clonotype was seen a few times. V and J are TRBV9 and TRBJ2-5; a possible D gene is TRBD2 (6 bases). Germline V gene sequence: CDR1 SGDLS, CDR2 YYNGEE. Trimming shortened V by 4 bases and J by 5 bases, and 18 bases separated the two germline ends. The CDR3 has 15 amino acids. The CDR3 region has the DNA TGTGCCAGCAGCTCCGGGAGCCTCATGCGGGAGACCCAGTACTTC. It translates to CASSSGSLMRETQYF.

This clonotype was seen a few times. V gene TRBV7-9 combines with J gene TRBJ1-1, with D hard to call. CDR1 SEHNR and CDR2 FQNEAQ come from the germline V gene (reference sequence). The CDR3 is made up of 13 amino acids. V lost 2 bases and J lost 4, with 8 bases in between. Here the CDR3 DNA reads TGTGCCAGCAGCTTATATCCCTCCACTGAAGCTTTCTTT. Protein product: CASSLYPSTEAFF.

Many counts were recorded for this clonotype. CDR3 protein: CASSLTDSGANVLTF. In nucleotides, the CDR3 is TGCGCCAGCAGCTTGACAGACTCTGGGGCCAACGTCCTGACTTTC. V usage is TRBV5-1 and J usage is TRBJ2-6; the D is unclear. V was shortened by 1 base and J by 0 bases, with 5 bases between the two germline ends. Per germline, CDR1 SGHRS and CDR2 YFSETQ. This CDR3 contains 15 residues.

The J gene is TRBJ2-5, the V gene TRBV20-1; the D is unclear. V lost 4 bases to trimming and J lost 0 bases, with 15 bases between them. CDR3 length equals 15 residues. CDR1 and CDR2 from the germline V gene are DFQATT and SNEGSKA (reference sequence). The CDR3 here is CSAKLLTWYQETQYF. CDR3 sequence (DNA): TGCAGTGCTAAGCTATTGACTTGGTACCAAGAGACCCAGTACTTC.

The V gene is TRBV12-3 or TRBV12-4, the J gene TRBJ1-3; D not resolved. This CDR3 contains 14 residues. Trimming pared 6 bases from V and 4 bases from J, leaving 13 bases between. Here the CDR3 reads CASRVRTAGNTIYF. CDR3 in DNA: TGTGCCAGCAGGGTTCGGACCGCAGGAAACACCATATATTTT.

This clonotype was counted at least ten times. This sequence joins TRBV27 and TRBJ1-1; unclear D gene. This CDR3 spans 13 amino acids. V lost 1 base, J lost 6 bases, and 9 bases lay in between. Germline CDR1 MNHEY, CDR2 SMNVEV (reference sequence). CDR3 sequence: CASSLLGNAEAFF. The CDR3 DNA sequence: TGTGCCAGCAGTTTATTGGGAAATGCTGAAGCTTTCTTT.

This clonotype has a handful of counts. V and J are TRBV15 and TRBJ2-7; no firm D call. Germline lookup yields CDR1 LNHNV and CDR2 YYDKDF (reference sequence). Trimming took 2 bases from V and 6 from J, leaving 5 bases between them. There are 11 residues in the CDR3. CDR3 amino acids: CATSRQTEQYF. Here the CDR3 DNA reads TGTGCCACCAGCAGACAGACCGAGCAGTACTTC. Full variable domain (remainder filled in from reference TRBV15 and TRBJ2-7): DAMVIQNPRYQVTQFGKPVTLSCSQTLNHNVMYWYQQKSSQAPKLLFHYYDKDFNNEADTPDNFQSRRPNTSFCFLDIRSPGLGDTAMYLCATSRQTEQYFGPGTRLTVT.

The chain employs TRBV7-3 and TRBJ2-1; 9 bases line up with TRBD2. The CDR3 sequence is 16 residues long. Trimming cost V 1 base and J 0 bases; bases outside gene matches: 1. Germline-derived CDR1 and CDR2 are SGHTA and FQGTGA. CDR3 amino acids: CASSLKAGGSYNEQFF. CDR3 bases: TGTGCCAGCAGCTTAAAAGCGGGGGGCTCCTACAATGAGCAGTTCTTC.

This clonotype was found a few times. Germline and junction disagree at one end, which may indicate a read error. This chain links TRBV20-1 with TRBJ2-1, with TRBD2 matching 10 bases. Germline CDR1 is DFQATT and CDR2 is SNEGSKA (reference sequence). CDR3 length: 16 residues. The CDR3 spells CSSRDRTSGSYNEQFF. The DNA for the CDR3 is TGCAGTTCTAGAGATCGGACTAGCGGATCCTACAATGAGCAGTTCTTC.

The chain has TRBV10-2 and TRBJ2-3, with D possibly matching TRBD2 (5 bases). Between the trimmed V and J ends, which lost 3 bases and 2 bases, there was a span of 15 bases. Germline-derived CDR1 and CDR2 are WSHSY and SAAADI. The CDR3 loop spans 16 amino acids. The CDR3 here is CASSDYLGLATDTQYF. In nucleotides, the CDR3 is TGCGCCAGCAGTGACTACCTCGGACTGGCCACAGATACGCAGTATTTT.

The chain recombines TRBV7-9 with TRBJ2-1; 11 positions agree with TRBD2. The V gene end was trimmed by 5 bases and the J gene end by 10 bases; junction bases not matched to a gene: 10. The CDR3 length is 15 residues. In germline, CDR1 is SEHNR, CDR2 FQNEAQ (reference sequence). CDR3 protein: CASSVSGRARREQFF. CDR3 in DNA: TGTGCCAGCAGCGTTAGCGGGAGGGCCCGAAGGGAGCAGTTCTTC. The whole variable domain, remainder taken from reference TRBV7-9 and TRBJ2-1, is DTGVSQNPRHKITKRGQNVTFRCDPISEHNRLYWYRQTLGQGPEFLTYFQNEAQLEKSRLLSDRFSAERPKGSFSTLEIQRTEQGDSAMYLCASSVSGRARREQFFGPGTRLTVL.